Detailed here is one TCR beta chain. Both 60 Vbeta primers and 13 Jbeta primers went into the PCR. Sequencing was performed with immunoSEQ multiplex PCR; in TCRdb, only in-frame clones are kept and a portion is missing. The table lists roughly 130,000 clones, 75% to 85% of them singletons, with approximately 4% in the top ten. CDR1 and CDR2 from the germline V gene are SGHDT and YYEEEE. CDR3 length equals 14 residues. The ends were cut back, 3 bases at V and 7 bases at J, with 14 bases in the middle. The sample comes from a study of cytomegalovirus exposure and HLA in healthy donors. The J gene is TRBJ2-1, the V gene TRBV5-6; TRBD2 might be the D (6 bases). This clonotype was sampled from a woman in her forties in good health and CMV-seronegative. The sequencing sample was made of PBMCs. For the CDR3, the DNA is TGTGCCAGCAGCTCTGGACTATCCAGGAATGAGCAGTTCTTC. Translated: CASSSGLSRNEQFF.